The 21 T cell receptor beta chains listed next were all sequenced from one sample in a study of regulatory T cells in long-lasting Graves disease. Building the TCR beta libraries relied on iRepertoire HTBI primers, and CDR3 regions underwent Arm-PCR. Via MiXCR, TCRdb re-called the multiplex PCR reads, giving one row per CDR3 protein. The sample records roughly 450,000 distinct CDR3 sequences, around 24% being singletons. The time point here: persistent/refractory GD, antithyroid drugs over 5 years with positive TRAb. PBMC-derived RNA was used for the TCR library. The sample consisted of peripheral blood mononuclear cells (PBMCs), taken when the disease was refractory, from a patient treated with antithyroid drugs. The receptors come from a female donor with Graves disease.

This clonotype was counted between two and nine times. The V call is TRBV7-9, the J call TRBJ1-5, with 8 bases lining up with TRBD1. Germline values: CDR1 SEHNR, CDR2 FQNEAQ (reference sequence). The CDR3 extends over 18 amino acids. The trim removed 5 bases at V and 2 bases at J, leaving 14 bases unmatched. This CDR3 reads CASSPEAGGLRGNQPQHF. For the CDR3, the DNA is TGTGCCAGCAGCCCGGAGGCAGGGGGCCTTAGGGGCAATCAGCCCCAGCATTTT.

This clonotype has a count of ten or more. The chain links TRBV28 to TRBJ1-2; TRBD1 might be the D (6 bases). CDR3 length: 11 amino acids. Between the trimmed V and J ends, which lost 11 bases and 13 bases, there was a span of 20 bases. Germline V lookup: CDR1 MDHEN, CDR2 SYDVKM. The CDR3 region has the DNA TGTGCCGAGAGGGGGGGGGCGGCTACCACCTTC. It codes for CAERGGAATTF.

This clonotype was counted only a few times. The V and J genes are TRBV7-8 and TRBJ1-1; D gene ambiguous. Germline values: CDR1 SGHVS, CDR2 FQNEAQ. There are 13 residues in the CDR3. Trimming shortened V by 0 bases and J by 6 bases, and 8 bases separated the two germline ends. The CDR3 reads CASSLAPGAEAFF. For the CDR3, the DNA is TGTGCCAGCAGCTTAGCCCCCGGGGCTGAAGCTTTCTTT.

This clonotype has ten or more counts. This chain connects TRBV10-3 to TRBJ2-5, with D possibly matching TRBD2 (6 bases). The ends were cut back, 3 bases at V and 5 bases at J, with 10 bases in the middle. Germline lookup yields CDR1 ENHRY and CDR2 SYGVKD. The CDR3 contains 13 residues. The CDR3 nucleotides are TGTGCCATCAGTGACGGGAGTGGCGAGACCCAGTACTTC. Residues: CAISDGSGETQYF.

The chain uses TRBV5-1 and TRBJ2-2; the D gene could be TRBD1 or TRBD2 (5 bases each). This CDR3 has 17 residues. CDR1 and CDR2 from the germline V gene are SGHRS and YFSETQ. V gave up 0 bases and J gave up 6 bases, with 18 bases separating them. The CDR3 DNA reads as TGCGCCAGCAGCTTGGCCGATCGGGACGTTATGTCCGGGGAGCTGTTTTTT. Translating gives CASSLADRDVMSGELFF.

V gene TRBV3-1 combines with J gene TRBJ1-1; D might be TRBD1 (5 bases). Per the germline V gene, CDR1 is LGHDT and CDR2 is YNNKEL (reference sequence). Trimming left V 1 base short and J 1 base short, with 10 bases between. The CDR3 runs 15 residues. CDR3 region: CASSQVRDRNTEAFF. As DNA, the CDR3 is TGTGCCAGCAGCCAAGTGAGAGACAGGAACACTGAAGCTTTCTTT.

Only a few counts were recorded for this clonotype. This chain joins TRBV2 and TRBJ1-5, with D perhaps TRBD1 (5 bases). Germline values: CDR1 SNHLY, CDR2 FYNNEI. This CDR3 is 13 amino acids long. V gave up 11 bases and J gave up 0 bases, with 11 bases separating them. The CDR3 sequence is CAQGGNSNQPQHF. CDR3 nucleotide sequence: TGTGCCCAGGGTGGCAATAGCAATCAGCCCCAGCATTTT.

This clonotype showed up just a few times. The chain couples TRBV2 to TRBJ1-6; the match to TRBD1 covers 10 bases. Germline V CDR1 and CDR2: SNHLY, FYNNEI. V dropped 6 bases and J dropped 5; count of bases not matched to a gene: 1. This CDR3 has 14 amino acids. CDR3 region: CASRGTGDNSPLHF. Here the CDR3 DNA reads TGTGCCAGCAGAGGGACAGGGGATAATTCACCCCTCCACTTT.

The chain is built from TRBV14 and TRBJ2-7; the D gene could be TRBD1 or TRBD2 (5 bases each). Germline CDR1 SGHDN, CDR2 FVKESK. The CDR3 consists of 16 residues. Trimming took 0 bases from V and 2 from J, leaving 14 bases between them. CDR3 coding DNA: TGTGCCAGCAGCCAAGATCCCCTTCGAGGGGCCTACGAGCAGTACTTC. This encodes CASSQDPLRGAYEQYF.

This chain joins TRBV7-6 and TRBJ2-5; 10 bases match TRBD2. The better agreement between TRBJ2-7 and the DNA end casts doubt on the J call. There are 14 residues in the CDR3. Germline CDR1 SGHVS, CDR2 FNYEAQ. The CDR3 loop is CASSPSGSGYEQYF. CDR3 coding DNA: TGTGCCAGCAGCCCTAGCGGGAGCGGGTACGAGCAGTACTTC.

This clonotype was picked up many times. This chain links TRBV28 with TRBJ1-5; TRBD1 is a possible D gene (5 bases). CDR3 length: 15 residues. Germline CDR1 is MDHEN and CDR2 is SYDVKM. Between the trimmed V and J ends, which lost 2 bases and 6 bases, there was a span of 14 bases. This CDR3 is CASSLPTGSSQPQHF. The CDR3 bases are TGTGCCAGCAGTTTACCCACAGGATCGTCTCAGCCCCAGCATTTT.

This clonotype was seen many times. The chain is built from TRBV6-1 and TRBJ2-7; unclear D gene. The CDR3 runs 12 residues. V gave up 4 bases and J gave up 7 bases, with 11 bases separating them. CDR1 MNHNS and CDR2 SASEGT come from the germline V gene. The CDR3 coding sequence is TGTGCCAGCAGTGTAGGGATCCAGGAGCAGTACTTC. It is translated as CASSVGIQEQYF.

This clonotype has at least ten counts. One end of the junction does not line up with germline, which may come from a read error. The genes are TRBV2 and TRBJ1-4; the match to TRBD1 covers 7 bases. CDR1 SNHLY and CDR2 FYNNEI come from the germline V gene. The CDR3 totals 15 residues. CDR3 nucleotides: TGTGTCAGCAGTGAAGCGGGACAGAGTAATGAAAAACTGTTTTTT. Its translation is CVSSEAGQSNEKLFF.

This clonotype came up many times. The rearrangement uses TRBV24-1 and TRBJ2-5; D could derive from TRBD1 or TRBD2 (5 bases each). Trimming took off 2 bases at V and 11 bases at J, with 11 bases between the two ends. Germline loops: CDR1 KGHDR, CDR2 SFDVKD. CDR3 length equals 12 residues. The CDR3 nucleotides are TGTGCCACCAGTGATTCTGGGACGTCTCAGTACTTC. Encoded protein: CATSDSGTSQYF.

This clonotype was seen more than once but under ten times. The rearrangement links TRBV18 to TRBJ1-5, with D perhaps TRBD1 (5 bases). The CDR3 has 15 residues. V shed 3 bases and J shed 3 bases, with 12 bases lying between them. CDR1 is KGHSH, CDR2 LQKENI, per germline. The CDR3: CASSPGDRTNQPQHF. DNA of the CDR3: TGTGCCAGCTCACCCGGAGACAGAACCAATCAGCCCCAGCATTTT.

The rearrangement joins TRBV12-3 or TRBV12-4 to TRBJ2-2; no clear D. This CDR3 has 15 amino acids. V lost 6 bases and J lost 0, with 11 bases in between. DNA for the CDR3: TGTGCCAGCAGGGGCGGCAACGCGAACACCGGGGAGCTGTTTTTT. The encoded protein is CASRGGNANTGELFF.

CDR3 residues: CASSYLPGGFYDEQYF. The DNA for the CDR3 is TGTGCCAGCAGCTACCTACCAGGGGGCTTTTACGACGAGCAGTACTTC. This chain links TRBV28 with TRBJ2-7; 8 bases line up with TRBD1. The CDR3 is 16 residues long. The V segment lost 6 bases and the J segment 5 bases; nucleotides outside the gene matches: 15. The V gene's germline CDR1 is MDHEN and CDR2 SYDVKM.

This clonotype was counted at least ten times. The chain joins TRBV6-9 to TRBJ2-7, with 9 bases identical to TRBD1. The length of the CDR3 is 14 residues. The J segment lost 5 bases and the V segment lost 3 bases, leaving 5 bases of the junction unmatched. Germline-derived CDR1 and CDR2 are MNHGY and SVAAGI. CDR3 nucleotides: TGTGCCAGCAGTTACGGGACAGGGAGGAACGAGCAGTACTTC. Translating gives CASSYGTGRNEQYF.

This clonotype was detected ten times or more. CDR3 in DNA: TGTGCCAGCAGTATGGGGGGGGCTGGGCAGCCCCAGCATTTT. This gives the protein CASSMGGAGQPQHF. The chain is built from TRBV28 and TRBJ1-5; D is possibly TRBD1 (6 bases). The CDR3 spans 14 residues. Germline V CDR1 and CDR2: MDHEN, SYDVKM. V lost 5 bases and J lost 7, with 15 bases in between.

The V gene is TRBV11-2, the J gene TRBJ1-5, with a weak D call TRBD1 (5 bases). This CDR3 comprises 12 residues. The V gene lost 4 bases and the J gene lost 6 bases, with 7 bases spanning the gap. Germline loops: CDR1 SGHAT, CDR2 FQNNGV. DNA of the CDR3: TGTGCCAGCAGCTATGGGGGTCAGCCCCAGCATTTT. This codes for CASSYGGQPQHF.

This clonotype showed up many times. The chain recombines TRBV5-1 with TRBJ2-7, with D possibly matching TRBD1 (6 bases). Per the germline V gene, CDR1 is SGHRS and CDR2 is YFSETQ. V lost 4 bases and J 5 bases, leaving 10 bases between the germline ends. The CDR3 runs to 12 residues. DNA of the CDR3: TGCGCCAGCAGCAGCAGGGGTCACGAGCAGTACTTC. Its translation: CASSSRGHEQYF. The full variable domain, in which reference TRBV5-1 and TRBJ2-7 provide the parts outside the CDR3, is KAGVTQTPRYLIKTRGQQVTLSCSPISGHRSVSWYQQTPGQGLQFLFEYFSETQRNKGNFPGRFSGRQFSNSRSEMNVSTLELGDSALYLCASSSRGHEQYFGPGTRLTVT.